This is a list of T cell receptor beta chains from one sample in a study of shared clonotypes between healthy human individuals. Assay used: immunoSEQ multiplex PCR; TCRdb lists only in-frame clones, some missing. This sample has just over 2,000,000 clones, with 85% to 95% found just once. What was sequenced was naive CD4+ T cells sorted from blood. These receptors were obtained from a man between 18 and 35 years old in good health. Both conserved end residues are part of each CDR3. The D gene is left open where the match is weak. Clone size appears in some rows only: once, few, many, or a class for an expanded clone.

>NA|TRBJ2-1|TRBV7-2|NA
TGTGCCAGCAGCGCCACAGGGTACACCTACAATGAGCAGTTCTTC
CASSATGYTYNEQFF
>NA|TRBJ1-6|TRBV27|NA
TGTGCCAGCAGTTTATCCGGACAGACAGTTTACTCACCCCTCCACTTT
CASSLSGQTVYSPLHF
>NA|TRBJ2-3|TRBV5-4|NA
TGTGCCAGCAGCTTGGGGTTGGCGATTACGGATACGCAGTATTTT
CASSLGLAITDTQYF
>TRBD2|TRBJ2-7|TRBV9|once
TGTGCCAGCAGCGTAGGGATCAACTCGGGGGGCGAGCAGTACTTC
CASSVGINSGGEQYF
>TRBD1|TRBJ1-2|TRBV11-2|NA
TGTGCCAGCAGCTTTCGGGCTCGGGACAGGGGGCTTATAGCCTATGGCTACACCTTC
CASSFRARDRGLIAYGYTF
>NA|TRBJ1-1|TRBV18|NA
TGTGCCAGCTCATTTAACAGGGACACTGAAGCTTTCTTT
CASSFNRDTEAFF
>TRBD1|TRBJ1-2|TRBV5-1|once
TGCGCCAGCAGCTCGGGACAGGGGAATGGCTACACCTTC
CASSSGQGNGYTF
>NA|TRBJ1-5|TRBV19|NA
TGTGCCAGTAGGATCACAGGGTATAGCAATCAGCCCCAGCATTTT
CASRITGYSNQPQHF
>TRBD1|TRBJ2-2|TRBV7-7|NA
TGTGCTAGCAGCTCTAACGGACAGGGGAGTGGCACCGGGGAGCTGTTTTTT
CASSSNGQGSGTGELFF
>NA|TRBJ2-5|TRBV2|NA
TGTGCCAGCAGGGCCCTCTCTATCCAAGAGACCCAGTACTTC
CASRALSIQETQYF
>NA|TRBJ2-7|TRBV4-3|NA
TGCGCCAGCAGCCAAGAGAGGGGAACAGGATTCCGGGAGCAGTACTTC
CASSQERGTGFREQYF
>TRBD2|TRBJ2-5|TRBV7-9|NA
TGTGCCAGCAGCTTACCGGGGGGCCAAGAGACCCAGTACTTC
CASSLPGGQETQYF
>NA|TRBJ2-3|TRBV6-4|NA
TGTGCCAGCAGGGCACCCAGCACAGATACGCAGTATTTT
CASRAPSTDTQYF
>NA|TRBJ2-5|TRBV7-2|NA
TGTGCCAGCAGCTTAGTGGACCGGGCCCAGTACTTC
CASSLVDRAQYF
>NA|TRBJ2-1|TRBV28|once
TGTGCCAGCAGTTTCCGGACGGGGTTTTCCTACAATGAGCAGTTCTTC
CASSFRTGFSYNEQFF
>NA|TRBJ2-7|TRBV30|NA
TGTGCCTGGATGAACTCCGAGGAGCAGTACTTC
CAWMNSEEQYF
>NA|TRBJ1-1|TRBV18|NA
TGTGCCAGCTCACCCGGGACAATCACTGAAGCTTTCTTT
CASSPGTITEAFF
>TRBD1|TRBJ2-7|TRBV5-1|NA
TGCGCCAGCAGCCACAAGACGACAGGGAACCCCTACGAGCAGTACTTC
CASSHKTTGNPYEQYF
>TRBD2|TRBJ2-2|TRBV18|NA
TGTGCCAGCTCACCTGCCGGAGCGGGAGAGGGGACCGGGGAGCTGTTTTTT
CASSPAGAGEGTGELFF
>NA|TRBJ1-5|TRBV7-3|NA
TGTGCCAGCAGCTCCTTCGGGGGATGGCCCCAGCATTTT
CASSSFGGWPQHF
>NA|TRBJ2-3|TRBV10-3|once
TGTGCCATCAGCCTGGGGGCGGTTAGCACAGATACGCAGTATTTT
CAISLGAVSTDTQYF
>NA|TRBJ2-1|TRBV7-8|once
TGTGCCAGCAGCCTCCTGTGGGCGGGAAGTCGTAACAATGAGCAGTTCTTC
CASSLLWAGSRNNEQFF
>TRBD1|TRBJ1-5|TRBV6-4|NA
TGTGCCAGCAGCGAGGGGGCAAATCAGCCCCAGCATTTT
CASSEGANQPQHF
>TRBD2|TRBJ2-5|TRBV10-2|NA
TGCGCCAGCAGGACTAGCGGGGGTGGAGAGACCCAGTACTTC
CASRTSGGGETQYF
>NA|TRBJ1-4|TRBV7-9|NA
TGTGCCAGCAGCGTCGGGACGGCAACTAATGAAAAACTGTTTTTT
CASSVGTATNEKLFF
>TRBD2|TRBJ2-7|TRBV5-1|NA
TGCGCCAGCAGCTTGAGGCCTAGCGGAAACGAGGGCTACGAGCAGTACTTC
CASSLRPSGNEGYEQYF
>NA|TRBJ2-5|TRBV25-1|NA
TGTGCCAGCAGTGAAACCGGGGCCCAAGAGACCCAGTACTTC
CASSETGAQETQYF
>TRBD1|TRBJ2-1|TRBV19|NA
TGTGCCAGTAGTTCACAGGGGAGCTCCTACAATGAGCAGTTCTTC
CASSSQGSSYNEQFF
>TRBD2|TRBJ2-3|TRBV29-1|NA
TGCAGCGTTGTTCGACTAGCGGTGGGGGGGGATACGCAGTATTTT
CSVVRLAVGGDTQYF
>NA|TRBJ2-1|TRBV27|NA
TGTGCCAGCAGTTGGGTCAGCAATGAGCAGTTCTTC
CASSWVSNEQFF
>NA|TRBJ2-4|TRBV9|NA
TGTGCCAGCAGCTCCCACAGGGCCGGAGCCAAAAACATTCAGTACTTC
CASSSHRAGAKNIQYF
>NA|TRBJ2-7|TRBV7-8|NA
TGTGCCAGCAGCACGGCATCGGAACAGTACTTC
CASSTASEQYF
>NA|TRBJ1-1|TRBV27|NA
TGTGCCAGCAGTTTACGGTGGGAGGGGTGGACTGAAGCTTTCTTT
CASSLRWEGWTEAFF